These 9 T cell receptor beta chains came from one sample sequenced in a study of shared clonotypes between healthy human individuals. This table comes from immunoSEQ multiplex PCR, and its TCRdb copy is limited to in-frame clones, with some not included. Of millions of clones in the sample, roughly 94% were seen once. Sequencing input: naive CD4+ T cells sorted from blood. Subset: CD45RA+ positively selected. The receptors shown here come from a man younger than 30 in good health.

The chain combines TRBV5-1 with TRBJ2-5; 11 positions agree with TRBD1. This CDR3 contains 15 residues. Germline CDR1 SGHRS, CDR2 YFSETQ. With 3 bases clipped from V and 5 bases from J, the junction kept 6 bases outside the gene matches. The CDR3 sequence is CASSSGQGVLETQYF. CDR3 nucleotides: TGCGCCAGCAGCTCGGGACAGGGGGTATTGGAGACCCAGTACTTC.

This chain connects TRBV28 to TRBJ2-7; 9 bases agree with TRBD1. The CDR3 loop spans 14 amino acids. Germline CDR1 is MDHEN and CDR2 is SYDVKM. Unmatched junction bases numbered 6, after V lost 5 bases and J lost 4 bases. The CDR3 loop is CASSTRDRVYEQYF. As DNA, the CDR3 is TGTGCCAGCAGTACAAGGGACAGGGTTTACGAGCAGTACTTC.

This clone was observed a handful of times. The genes are TRBV4-1 and TRBJ1-3; TRBD1 is a possible D gene (6 bases). V gave up 0 bases and J gave up 4 bases, with 13 bases separating them. The CDR3 loop spans 16 amino acids. Germline loops: CDR1 MGHRA, CDR2 YSYEKL. Here the CDR3 reads CASSQDGVGQGNTIYF. The CDR3 nucleotides are TGCGCCAGCAGCCAAGACGGAGTCGGACAGGGAAACACCATATATTTT.

As for this clone: The same CDR3 is also encoded by other DNA sequences in this sample. The rearrangement uses TRBV6-5 and TRBJ1-5; a weak D match, TRBD1 (6 bases). CDR1 and CDR2 from the germline V gene are MNHEY and SVGAGI. CDR3 length equals 15 residues. Trimming shortened V by 6 bases and J by 0 bases, and 12 bases separated the two germline ends. CDR3 DNA sequence: TGTGCCAGCAGGGCTGACAGGAATAGCAATCAGCCCCAGCATTTT. Protein product: CASRADRNSNQPQHF.

For the CDR3, the DNA is TGTGCCAGTAGTCTAAGGACTACGGGAGATACGCAGTATTTT. Its translation: CASSLRTTGDTQYF. This chain links TRBV19 with TRBJ2-3; D possibly corresponds to TRBD2 (6 bases). V was trimmed by 5 bases and J by 5 bases, leaving 14 bases between them. The CDR3 runs to 14 residues. Germline V gene data show CDR1 as LNHDA and CDR2 as SQIVND (reference sequence).

The chain recombines TRBV29-1 with TRBJ1-2; 8 positions match TRBD1. The V segment lost 7 bases and the J segment 2 bases; nucleotides outside the gene matches: 3. Germline V gene sequence: CDR1 SQVTM, CDR2 ANQGSEA. There are 12 residues in the CDR3. DNA of the CDR3: TGCAGCGCCGACAGGGGAAACTATGGCTACACCTTC. Translated: CSADRGNYGYTF.

In the case of this clone: Other DNA sequences in this specimen translate into the identical CDR3. The chain combines TRBV27 with TRBJ2-2; D gene uncertain. The CDR3 runs to 12 residues. Germline lookup yields CDR1 MNHEY and CDR2 SMNVEV (reference sequence). Trimming left V 3 bases short and J 5 bases short, with 4 bases between. The CDR3 sequence is CASSFSTGELFF. The CDR3 DNA sequence: TGTGCCAGCAGTTTCTCGACCGGGGAGCTGTTTTTT.

The V and J genes are TRBV2 and TRBJ1-1, with a weak D call TRBD1 (6 bases). Per germline, CDR1 SNHLY and CDR2 FYNNEI. V lost 6 bases and J lost 6, with 8 bases in between. The CDR3 is 11 residues long. The CDR3 loop reads CASRGAAEAFF. The DNA for the CDR3 is TGTGCCAGCAGGGGGGCGGCTGAAGCTTTCTTT.

CDR3 DNA: TGCGCCAGCAGCCATTGGGGTCGTCCTAGCGGTACCTACGAGCAGTACTTC. Protein: CASSHWGRPSGTYEQYF. The chain employs TRBV4-3 and TRBJ2-7, with 7 bases fitting TRBD2. Trimming cost V 3 bases and J 2 bases; bases outside gene matches: 13. Germline V gene data show CDR1 as LGHNA and CDR2 as YSLEER. The CDR3 consists of 17 residues.